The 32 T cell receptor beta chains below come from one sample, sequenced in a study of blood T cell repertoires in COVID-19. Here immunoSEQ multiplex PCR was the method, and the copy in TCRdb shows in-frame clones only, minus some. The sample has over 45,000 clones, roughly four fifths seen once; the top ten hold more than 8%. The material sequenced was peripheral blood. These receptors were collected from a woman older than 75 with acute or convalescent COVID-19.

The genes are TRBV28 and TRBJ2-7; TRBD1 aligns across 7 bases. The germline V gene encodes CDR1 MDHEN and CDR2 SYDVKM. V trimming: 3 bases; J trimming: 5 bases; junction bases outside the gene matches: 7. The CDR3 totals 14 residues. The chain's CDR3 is CASSFAGTVDEQYF. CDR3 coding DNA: TGTGCCAGCAGTTTCGCCGGGACAGTCGACGAGCAGTACTTC.

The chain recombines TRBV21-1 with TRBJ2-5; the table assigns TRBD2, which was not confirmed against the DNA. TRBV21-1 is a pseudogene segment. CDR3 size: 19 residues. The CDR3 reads CASGKPREPRTSGEETQYF. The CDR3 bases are TGTGCCAGCGGCAAGCCGAGAGAACCTAGGACTAGCGGGGAAGAGACCCAGTACTTC.

The CDR3 here is CASSLEVGGRWNNEQFF. CDR3 sequence (DNA): TGTGCCAGCAGCTTAGAGGTGGGCGGGAGGTGGAACAATGAGCAGTTCTTC. The chain links TRBV7-9 to TRBJ2-1, with 8 bases aligning to TRBD2. CDR3 length: 17 residues. Per the germline V gene, CDR1 is SEHNR and CDR2 is FQNEAQ (reference sequence). V shed 1 base and J 5 bases; nucleotides not matched to a gene: 10.

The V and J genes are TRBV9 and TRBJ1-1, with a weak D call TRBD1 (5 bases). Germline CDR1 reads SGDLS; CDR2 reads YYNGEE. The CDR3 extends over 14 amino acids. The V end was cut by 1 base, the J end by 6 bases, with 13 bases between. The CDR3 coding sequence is TGTGCCAGCAGCGTACGGGCAGGGCCCTCTGAAGCTTTCTTT. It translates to CASSVRAGPSEAFF.

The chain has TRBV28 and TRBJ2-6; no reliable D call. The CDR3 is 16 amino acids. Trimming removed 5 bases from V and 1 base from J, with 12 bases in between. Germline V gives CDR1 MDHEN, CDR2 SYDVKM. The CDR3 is CASSLSGVSGANVLTF. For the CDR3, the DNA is TGTGCCAGCAGTCTATCAGGCGTATCTGGGGCCAACGTCCTGACTTTC.

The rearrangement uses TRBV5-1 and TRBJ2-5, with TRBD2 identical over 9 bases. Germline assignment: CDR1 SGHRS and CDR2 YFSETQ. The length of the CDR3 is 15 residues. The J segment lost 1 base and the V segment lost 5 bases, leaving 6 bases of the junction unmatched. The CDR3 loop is CASRIAGASQETQYF. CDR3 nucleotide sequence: TGCGCCAGCAGGATAGCGGGGGCCTCCCAAGAGACCCAGTACTTC.

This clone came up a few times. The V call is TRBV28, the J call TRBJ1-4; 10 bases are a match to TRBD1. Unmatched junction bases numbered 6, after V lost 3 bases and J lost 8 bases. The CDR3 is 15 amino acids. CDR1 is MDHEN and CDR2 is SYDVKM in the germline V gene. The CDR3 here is CASSLGQGSDEKLFF. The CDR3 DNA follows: TGTGCCAGCAGTTTGGGACAGGGGTCCGACGAAAAACTGTTTTTT. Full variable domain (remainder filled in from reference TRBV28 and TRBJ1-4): DVKVTQSSRYLVKRTGEKVFLECVQDMDHENMFWYRQDPGLGLRLIYFSYDVKMKEKGDIPEGYSVSREKKERFSLILESASTNQTSMYLCASSLGQGSDEKLFFGSGTQLSVL.

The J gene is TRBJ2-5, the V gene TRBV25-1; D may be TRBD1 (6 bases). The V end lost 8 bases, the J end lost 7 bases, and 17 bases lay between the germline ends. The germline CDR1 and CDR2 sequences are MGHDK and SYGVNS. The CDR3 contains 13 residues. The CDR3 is CASSRTVLMTQYF. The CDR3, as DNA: TGTGCCAGCTCAAGGACAGTCCTGATGACCCAGTACTTC.

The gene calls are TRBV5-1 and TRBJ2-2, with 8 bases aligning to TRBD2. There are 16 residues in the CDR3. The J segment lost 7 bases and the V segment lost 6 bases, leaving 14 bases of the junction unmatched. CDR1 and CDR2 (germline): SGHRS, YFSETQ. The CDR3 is CASKRTSGSTGGELFF. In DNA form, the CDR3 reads TGCGCCAGCAAACGGACAAGCGGGAGTACTGGCGGGGAGCTGTTTTTT.

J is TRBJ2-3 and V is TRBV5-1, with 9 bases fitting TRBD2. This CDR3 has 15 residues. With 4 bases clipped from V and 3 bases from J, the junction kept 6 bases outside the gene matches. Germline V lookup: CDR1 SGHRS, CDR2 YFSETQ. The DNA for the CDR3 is TGCGCCAGCAGCGGCGGGGGGGCCGGGACAGATACGCAGTATTTT. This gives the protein CASSGGGAGTDTQYF.

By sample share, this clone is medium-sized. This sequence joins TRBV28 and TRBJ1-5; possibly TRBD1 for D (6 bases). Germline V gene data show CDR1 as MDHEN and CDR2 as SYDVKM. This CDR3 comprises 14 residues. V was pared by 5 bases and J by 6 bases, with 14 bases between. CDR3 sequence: CASSTGAGVQPQHF. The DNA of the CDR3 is TGTGCCAGCAGTACCGGGGCAGGGGTTCAGCCCCAGCATTTT.

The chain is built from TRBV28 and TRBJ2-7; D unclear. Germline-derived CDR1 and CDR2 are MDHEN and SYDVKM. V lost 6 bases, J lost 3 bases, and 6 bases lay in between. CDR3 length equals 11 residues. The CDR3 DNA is TGTGCCAGCAGCCTACTCTACGAGCAGTACTTC. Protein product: CASSLLYEQYF. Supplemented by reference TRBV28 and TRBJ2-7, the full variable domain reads DVKVTQSSRYLVKRTGEKVFLECVQDMDHENMFWYRQDPGLGLRLIYFSYDVKMKEKGDIPEGYSVSREKKERFSLILESASTNQTSMYLCASSLLYEQYFGPGTRLTVT.

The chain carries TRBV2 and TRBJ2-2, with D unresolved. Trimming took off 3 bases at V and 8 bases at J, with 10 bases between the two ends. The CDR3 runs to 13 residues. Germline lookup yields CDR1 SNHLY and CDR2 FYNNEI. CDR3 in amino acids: CASSDQLTGELFF. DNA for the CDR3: TGTGCCAGCAGTGATCAGTTGACAGGGGAGCTGTTTTTT.

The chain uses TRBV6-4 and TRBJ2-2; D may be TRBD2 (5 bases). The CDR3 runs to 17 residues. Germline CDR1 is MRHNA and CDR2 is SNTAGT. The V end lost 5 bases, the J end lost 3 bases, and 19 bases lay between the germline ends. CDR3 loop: CASSKGAPPSYTGELFF. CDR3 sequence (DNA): TGTGCCAGCAGTAAGGGAGCGCCCCCGTCTTACACCGGGGAGCTGTTTTTT.

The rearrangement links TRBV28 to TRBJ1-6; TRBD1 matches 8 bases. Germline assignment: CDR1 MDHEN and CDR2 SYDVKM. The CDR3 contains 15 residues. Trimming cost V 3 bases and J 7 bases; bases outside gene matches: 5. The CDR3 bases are TGTGCCAGCAGTTTTCTACAGGGGGAGAATTCACCCCTCCACTTT. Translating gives CASSFLQGENSPLHF.

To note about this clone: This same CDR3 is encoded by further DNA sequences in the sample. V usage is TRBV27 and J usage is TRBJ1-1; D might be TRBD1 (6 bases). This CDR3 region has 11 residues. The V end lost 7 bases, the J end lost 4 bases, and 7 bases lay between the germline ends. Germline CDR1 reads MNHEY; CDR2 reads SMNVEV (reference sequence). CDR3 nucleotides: TGTGCCAGCAAAGGGGGCACTGAAGCTTTCTTT. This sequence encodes CASKGGTEAFF.

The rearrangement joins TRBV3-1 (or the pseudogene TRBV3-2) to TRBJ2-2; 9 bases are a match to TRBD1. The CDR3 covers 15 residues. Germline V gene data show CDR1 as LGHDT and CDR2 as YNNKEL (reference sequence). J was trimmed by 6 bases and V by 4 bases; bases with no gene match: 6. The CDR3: CASSPGQGTAGELFF. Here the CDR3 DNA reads TGTGCCAGCAGCCCCGGACAGGGGACGGCCGGGGAGCTGTTTTTT.

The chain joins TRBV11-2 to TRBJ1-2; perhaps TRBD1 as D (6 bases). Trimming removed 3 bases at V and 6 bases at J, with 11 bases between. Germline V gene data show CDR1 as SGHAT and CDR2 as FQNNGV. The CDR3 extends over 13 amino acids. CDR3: CASSFTGKDGYTF. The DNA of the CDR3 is TGTGCCAGCAGCTTTACAGGGAAGGATGGCTACACCTTC.

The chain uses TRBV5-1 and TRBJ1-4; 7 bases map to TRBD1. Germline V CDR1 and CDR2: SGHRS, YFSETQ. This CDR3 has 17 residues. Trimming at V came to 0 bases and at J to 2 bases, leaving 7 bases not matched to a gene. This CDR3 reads CASSLAGTVGTNEKLFF. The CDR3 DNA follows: TGCGCCAGCAGCTTGGCTGGGACAGTTGGGACTAATGAAAAACTGTTTTTT.

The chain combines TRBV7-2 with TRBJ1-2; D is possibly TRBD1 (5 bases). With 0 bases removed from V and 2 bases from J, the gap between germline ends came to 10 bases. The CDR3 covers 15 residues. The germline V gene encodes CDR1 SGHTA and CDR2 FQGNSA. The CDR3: CASSLARTLNYGYTF. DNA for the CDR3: TGTGCCAGCAGCTTAGCCAGGACATTGAACTATGGCTACACCTTC. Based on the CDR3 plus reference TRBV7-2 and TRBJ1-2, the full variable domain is GAGVSQSPSNKVTEKGKDVELRCDPISGHTALYWYRQSLGQGLEFLIYFQGNSAPDKSGLPSDRFSAERTGGSVSTLTIQRTQQEDSAVYLCASSLARTLNYGYTFGSGTRLTVV.

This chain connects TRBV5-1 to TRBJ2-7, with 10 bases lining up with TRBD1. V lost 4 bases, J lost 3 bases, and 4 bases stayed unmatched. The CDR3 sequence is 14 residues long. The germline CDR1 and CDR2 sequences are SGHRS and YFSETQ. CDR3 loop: CASSETGGLYEQYF. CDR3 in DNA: TGCGCCAGCAGCGAGACAGGGGGCCTCTACGAGCAGTACTTC.

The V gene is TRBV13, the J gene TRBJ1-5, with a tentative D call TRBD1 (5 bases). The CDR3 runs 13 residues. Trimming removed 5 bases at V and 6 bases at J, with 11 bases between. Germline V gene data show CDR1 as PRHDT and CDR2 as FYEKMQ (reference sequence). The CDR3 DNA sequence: TGTGCCAGCAGCCCCAGACAGACTCAGCCCCAGCATTTT. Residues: CASSPRQTQPQHF.

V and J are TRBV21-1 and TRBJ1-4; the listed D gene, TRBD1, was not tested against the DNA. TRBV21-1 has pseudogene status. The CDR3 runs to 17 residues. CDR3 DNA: TGTGCCAGCAGCACGGGGACATTTGTGGGAACTAATGAAAAACTGTTTTTT. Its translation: CASSTGTFVGTNEKLFF.

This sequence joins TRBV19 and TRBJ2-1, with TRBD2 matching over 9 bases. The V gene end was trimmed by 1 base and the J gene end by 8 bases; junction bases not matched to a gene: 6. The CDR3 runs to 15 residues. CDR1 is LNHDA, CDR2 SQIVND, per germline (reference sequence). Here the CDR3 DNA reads TGTGCCAGTAGTATAGGGCCAGCGGGGGGTTATGAGCAGTTCTTC. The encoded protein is CASSIGPAGGYEQFF.

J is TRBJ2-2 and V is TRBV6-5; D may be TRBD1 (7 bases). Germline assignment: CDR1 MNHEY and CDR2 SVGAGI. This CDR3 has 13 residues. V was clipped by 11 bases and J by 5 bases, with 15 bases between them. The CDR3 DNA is TGTGCCGGAGGGGGCTCGAGGACCGGGGAGCTGTTTTTT. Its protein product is CAGGGSRTGELFF.

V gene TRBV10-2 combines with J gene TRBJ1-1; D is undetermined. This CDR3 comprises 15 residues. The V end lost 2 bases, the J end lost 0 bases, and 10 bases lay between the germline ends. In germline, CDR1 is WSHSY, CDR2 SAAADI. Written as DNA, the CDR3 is TGCGCCAGCAGTGAGATAGGAGGCCTGAACACTGAAGCTTTCTTT. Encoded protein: CASSEIGGLNTEAFF.

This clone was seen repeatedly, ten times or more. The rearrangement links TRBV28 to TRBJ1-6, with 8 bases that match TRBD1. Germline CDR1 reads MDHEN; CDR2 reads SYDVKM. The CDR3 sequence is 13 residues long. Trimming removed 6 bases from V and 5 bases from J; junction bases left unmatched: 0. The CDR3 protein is CASRGQDNSPLHF. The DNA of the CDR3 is TGTGCCAGCAGGGGACAGGATAATTCACCCCTCCACTTT. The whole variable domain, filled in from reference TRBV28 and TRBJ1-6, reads DVKVTQSSRYLVKRTGEKVFLECVQDMDHENMFWYRQDPGLGLRLIYFSYDVKMKEKGDIPEGYSVSREKKERFSLILESASTNQTSMYLCASRGQDNSPLHFGNGTRLTVT.

The CDR3 DNA follows: TGTGCCAGCAGGTCTAGCGGGCCGCCCTCCTACAATGAGCAGTTCTTC. This translates into CASRSSGPPSYNEQFF. V and J are TRBV2 and TRBJ2-1; TRBD2 matches at 8 bases. With 6 bases clipped from V and 0 bases from J, the junction kept 7 bases outside the gene matches. CDR3 length: 16 residues. The germline gives CDR1 SNHLY, CDR2 FYNNEI.

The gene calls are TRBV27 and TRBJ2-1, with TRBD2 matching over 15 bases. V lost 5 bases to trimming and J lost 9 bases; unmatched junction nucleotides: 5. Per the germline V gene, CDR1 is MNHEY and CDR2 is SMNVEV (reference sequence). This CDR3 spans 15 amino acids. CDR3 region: CASSPWTSGGVEQFF. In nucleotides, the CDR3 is TGTGCCAGCAGTCCCTGGACTAGCGGGGGGGTTGAGCAGTTCTTC.

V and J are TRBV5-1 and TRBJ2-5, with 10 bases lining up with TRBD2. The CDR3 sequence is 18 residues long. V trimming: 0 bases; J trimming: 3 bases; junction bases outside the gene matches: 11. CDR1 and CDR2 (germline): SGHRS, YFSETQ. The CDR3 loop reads CASSLVVAGGFGKETQYF. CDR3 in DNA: TGCGCCAGCAGCTTGGTAGTAGCGGGGGGTTTTGGGAAAGAGACCCAGTACTTC.

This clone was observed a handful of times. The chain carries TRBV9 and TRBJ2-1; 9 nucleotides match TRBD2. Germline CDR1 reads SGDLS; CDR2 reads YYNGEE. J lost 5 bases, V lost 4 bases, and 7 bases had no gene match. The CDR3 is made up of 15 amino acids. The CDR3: CASSPLAGGDNEQFF. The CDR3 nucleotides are TGTGCCAGCAGCCCTCTGGCGGGAGGGGACAATGAGCAGTTCTTC.

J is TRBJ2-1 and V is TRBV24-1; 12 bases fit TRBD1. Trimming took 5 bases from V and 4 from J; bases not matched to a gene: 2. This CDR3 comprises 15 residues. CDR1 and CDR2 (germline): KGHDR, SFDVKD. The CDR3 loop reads CATSGDRGLYNEQFF. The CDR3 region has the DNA TGTGCCACCAGTGGGGACAGGGGGCTGTACAATGAGCAGTTCTTC.